A single T cell receptor beta chain is shown here with its context. Its antigen is unknown. PCR primers comprised 60 Vbeta and 13 Jbeta primers. In the original analysis: Unique TCR beta chains numbered 60 million to 100 million in a later analysis, with roughly 11 million shared. Only in-frame clones appear in the TCRdb table, and some are missing; sequencing was by immunoSEQ multiplex PCR. The V and J calls and clone size come from that table; D and trimming were worked out from the DNA. This sample carries roughly 160,000 clones, 75% to 80% of them seen once, and the ten largest clones take 11% to 15%. The data originate from a study of cytomegalovirus exposure and HLA in healthy donors. The study's findings and limits: Later on, an analysis found that several of the most significant clusters appeared to be linked to common viral pathogens, which included parvovirus B19. A previous analysis found most TCR beta V segments productive roughly 87% or roughly 30% of the time.

The receptor's source is a man aged 50 or older in good health and CMV-seropositive. Sequenced: PBMCs.

The chain's CDR3 is CASSSQGRGGDTQYF. The CDR3 nucleotides read TGTGCCAGCAGCTCGCAGGGGCGAGGGGGAGATACGCAGTATTTT. This chain joins TRBV7-2 and TRBJ2-3, with D perhaps matching TRBD1 (6 bases). CDR1 is SGHTA and CDR2 is FQGNSA in the germline V gene. This CDR3 has 15 amino acids. Trimming stripped 4 bases from V and 5 bases from J, with 16 bases between.